The sequence of this T cell receptor beta chain was determined in a study of T-cell reconstitution after alpha-beta-depleted transplantation in children. This clonotype was recorded a few times. V shed 4 bases, J shed 2 bases, and the junction held 15 bases outside the gene matches. The CDR3 is 18 amino acids. Per germline, CDR1 DFQATT and CDR2 SNEGSKA (reference sequence). Unique molecular identifiers were used in preparing the TCRbeta library. From the PCR reads, TCRdb called clonotypes with MiXCR, one entry per CDR3 protein. The data show approximately 340,000 distinct CDR3 sequences, over 9% seen once.

The chain recombines TRBV20-1 with TRBJ1-5; TRBD1 matches 9 bases. This TCR was sampled from a human donor who donated a stem cell graft to a child with acute lymphoblastic leukemia. Here the sequenced sample was PBMCs from the stem cell graft donor, taken from the stem cell graft. This chain's CDR3 is CSATLGTGNLAGNQPQHF. CDR3 nucleotide sequence: TGCAGTGCTACTCTCGGGACAGGGAATCTTGCTGGCAATCAGCCCCAGCATTTT.